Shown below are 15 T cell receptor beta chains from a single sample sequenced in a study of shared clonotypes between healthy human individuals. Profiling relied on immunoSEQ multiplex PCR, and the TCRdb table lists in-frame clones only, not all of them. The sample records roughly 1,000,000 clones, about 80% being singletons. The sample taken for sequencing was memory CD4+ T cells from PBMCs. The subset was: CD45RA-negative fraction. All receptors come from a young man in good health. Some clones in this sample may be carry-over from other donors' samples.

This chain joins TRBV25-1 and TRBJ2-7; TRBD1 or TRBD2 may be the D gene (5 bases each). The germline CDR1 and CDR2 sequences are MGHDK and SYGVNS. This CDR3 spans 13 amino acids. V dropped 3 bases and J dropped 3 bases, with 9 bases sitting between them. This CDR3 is CASSEWDRYEQYF. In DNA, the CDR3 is TGTGCCAGCAGTGAGTGGGACCGCTACGAGCAGTACTTC.

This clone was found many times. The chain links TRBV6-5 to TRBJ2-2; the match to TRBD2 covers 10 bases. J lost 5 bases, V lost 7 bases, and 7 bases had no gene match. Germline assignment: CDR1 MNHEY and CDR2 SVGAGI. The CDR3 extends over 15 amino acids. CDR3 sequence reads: CASKGLAGETGELFF. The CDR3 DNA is TGTGCCAGCAAGGGTCTAGCGGGAGAGACCGGGGAGCTGTTTTTT.

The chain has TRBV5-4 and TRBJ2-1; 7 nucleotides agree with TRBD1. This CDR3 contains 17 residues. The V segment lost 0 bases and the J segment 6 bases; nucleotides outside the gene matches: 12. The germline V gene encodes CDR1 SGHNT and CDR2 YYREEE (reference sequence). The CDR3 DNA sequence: TGTGCCAGCAGCTTGGGCCCGACTGGACAGGTAGTCAATGAGCAGTTCTTC. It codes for CASSLGPTGQVVNEQFF.

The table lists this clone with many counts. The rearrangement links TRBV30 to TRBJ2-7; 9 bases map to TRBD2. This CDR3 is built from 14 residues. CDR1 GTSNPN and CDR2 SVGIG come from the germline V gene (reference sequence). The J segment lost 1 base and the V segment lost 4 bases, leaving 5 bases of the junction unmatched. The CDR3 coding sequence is TGTGCCTGGACACGACTAGCGGTGTCCTACGAGCAGTACTTC. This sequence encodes CAWTRLAVSYEQYF.

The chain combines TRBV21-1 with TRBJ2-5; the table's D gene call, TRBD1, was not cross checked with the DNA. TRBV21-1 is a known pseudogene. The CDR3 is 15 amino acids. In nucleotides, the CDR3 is TGTGCCAGCAGCAAAGTGGTAGGGGCACCGGAGACCCAGTACTTC. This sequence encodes CASSKVVGAPETQYF.

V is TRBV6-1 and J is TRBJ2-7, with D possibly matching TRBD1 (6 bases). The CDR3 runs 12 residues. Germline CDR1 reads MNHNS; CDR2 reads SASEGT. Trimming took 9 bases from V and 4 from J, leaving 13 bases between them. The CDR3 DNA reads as TGTGCCAGTGGCTGGGGGCAATACGAGCAGTACTTC. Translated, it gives CASGWGQYEQYF.

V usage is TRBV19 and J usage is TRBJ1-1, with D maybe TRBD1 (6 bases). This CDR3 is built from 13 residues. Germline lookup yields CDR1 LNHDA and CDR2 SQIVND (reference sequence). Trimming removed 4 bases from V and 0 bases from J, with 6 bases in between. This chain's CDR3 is CASSRDMNTEAFF. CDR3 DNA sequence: TGTGCCAGTAGTAGGGACATGAACACTGAAGCTTTCTTT.

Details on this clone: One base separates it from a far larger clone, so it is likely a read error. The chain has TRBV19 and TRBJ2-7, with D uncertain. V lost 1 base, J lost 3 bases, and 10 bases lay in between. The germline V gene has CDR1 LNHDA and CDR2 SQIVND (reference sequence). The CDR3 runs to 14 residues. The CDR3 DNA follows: TGTGCCAGTAGTATAGTCGGGCAGGTCTACGAGCAGTACTTC. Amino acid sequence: CASSIVGQVYEQYF.

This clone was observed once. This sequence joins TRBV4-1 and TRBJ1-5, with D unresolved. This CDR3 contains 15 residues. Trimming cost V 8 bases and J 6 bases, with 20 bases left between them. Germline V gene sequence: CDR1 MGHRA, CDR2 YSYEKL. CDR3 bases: TGCGCCAGCGGATCCGACGGGATCCGCCGTCAGCCCCAGCATTTT. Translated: CASGSDGIRRQPQHF.

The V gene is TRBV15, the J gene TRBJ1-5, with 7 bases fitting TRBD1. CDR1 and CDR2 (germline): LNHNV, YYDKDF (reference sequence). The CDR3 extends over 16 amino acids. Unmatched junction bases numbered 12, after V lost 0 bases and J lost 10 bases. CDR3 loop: CATSRDARTGTPPQHF. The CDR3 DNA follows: TGTGCCACCAGCAGAGACGCCAGGACAGGCACCCCACCCCAGCATTTT. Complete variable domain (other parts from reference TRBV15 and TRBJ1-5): DAMVIQNPRYQVTQFGKPVTLSCSQTLNHNVMYWYQQKSSQAPKLLFHYYDKDFNNEADTPDNFQSRRPNTSFCFLDIRSPGLGDTAMYLCATSRDARTGTPPQHFGDGTRLSIL.

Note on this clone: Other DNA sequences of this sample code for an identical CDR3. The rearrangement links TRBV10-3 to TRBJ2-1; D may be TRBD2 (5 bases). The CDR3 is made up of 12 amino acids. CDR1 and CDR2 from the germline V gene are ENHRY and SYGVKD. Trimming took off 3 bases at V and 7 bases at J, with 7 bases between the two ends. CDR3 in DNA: TGTGCCATCAGTGAAAGCGGAAATGAGCAGTTCTTC. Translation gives CAISESGNEQFF.

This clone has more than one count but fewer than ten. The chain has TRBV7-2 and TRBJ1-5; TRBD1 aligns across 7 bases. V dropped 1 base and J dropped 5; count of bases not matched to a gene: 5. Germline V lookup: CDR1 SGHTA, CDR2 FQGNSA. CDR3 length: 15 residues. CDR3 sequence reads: CASSLGQGWDQPQHF. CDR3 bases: TGTGCCAGCAGCTTAGGACAGGGTTGGGATCAGCCCCAGCATTTT.

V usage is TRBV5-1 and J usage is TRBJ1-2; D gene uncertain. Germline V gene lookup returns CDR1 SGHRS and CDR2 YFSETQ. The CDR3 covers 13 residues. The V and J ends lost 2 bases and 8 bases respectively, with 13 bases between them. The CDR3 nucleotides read TGCGCCAGCAGCTTCCCAGATACGGGAGGCTACACCTTC. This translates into CASSFPDTGGYTF.

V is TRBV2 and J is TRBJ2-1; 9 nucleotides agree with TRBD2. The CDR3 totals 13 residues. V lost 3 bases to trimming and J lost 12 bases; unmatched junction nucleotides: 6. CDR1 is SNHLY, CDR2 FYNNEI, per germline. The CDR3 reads CASSDVAGVLQFF. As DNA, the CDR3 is TGTGCCAGCAGTGATGTAGCGGGAGTCTTGCAGTTCTTC.

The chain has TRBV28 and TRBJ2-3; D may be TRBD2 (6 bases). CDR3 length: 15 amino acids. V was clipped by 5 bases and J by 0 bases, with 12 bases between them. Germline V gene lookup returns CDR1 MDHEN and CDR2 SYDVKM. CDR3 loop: CASSVGGDSTDTQYF. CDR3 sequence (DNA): TGTGCCAGCAGTGTTGGAGGGGATAGCACAGATACGCAGTATTTT. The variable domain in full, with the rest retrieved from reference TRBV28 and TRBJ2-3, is DVKVTQSSRYLVKRTGEKVFLECVQDMDHENMFWYRQDPGLGLRLIYFSYDVKMKEKGDIPEGYSVSREKKERFSLILESASTNQTSMYLCASSVGGDSTDTQYFGPGTRLTVL.